One sample yielded the 17 T cell receptor beta chains listed below, sequenced in a study of T cell responses to AZD1222 COVID-19 vaccine. Only in-frame clones appear in the TCRdb table, and some are missing; sequencing was by immunoSEQ multiplex PCR. The sample holds about 120,000 clones, roughly nine tenths seen once. Sequenced here: peripheral blood, sampled on day 0 of AZD1222 vaccination. These receptors all stem from an adult in good health.

V usage is TRBV28 and J usage is TRBJ2-2; D call uncertain. From germline, CDR1 is MDHEN and CDR2 SYDVKM. Deletions cut 7 bases from V and 7 bases from J, with 25 bases between. The CDR3 is 17 amino acids. Here the CDR3 reads CASTPGVHPDLFGELFF. The CDR3 DNA is TGTGCCAGCACCCCCGGAGTTCACCCCGACTTGTTCGGGGAGCTGTTTTTT.

The chain couples TRBV19 to TRBJ1-5, with TRBD1 identical over 7 bases. The CDR3 covers 14 residues. Germline trimming cut 8 bases from V and 1 base from J; bases unmatched to any gene: 5. Germline V lookup: CDR1 LNHDA, CDR2 SQIVND (reference sequence). CDR3 loop: CASFDRVSNQPQHF. Written as DNA, the CDR3 is TGTGCCAGTTTCGACAGGGTCAGCAATCAGCCCCAGCATTTT.

The CDR3 loop reads CASSFQGPETQYF. DNA of the CDR3: TGTGCCAGCAGCTTTCAGGGCCCGGAGACCCAGTACTTC. The chain carries TRBV7-9 and TRBJ2-5; D perhaps matches TRBD1 (5 bases). The germline CDR1 and CDR2 sequences are SEHNR and FQNEAQ (reference sequence). Trimming removed 3 bases at V and 5 bases at J, with 10 bases between. CDR3 size: 13 residues. Variable domain in full (rest from reference TRBV7-9 and TRBJ2-5): DTGVSQNPRHKITKRGQNVTFRCDPISEHNRLYWYRQTLGQGPEFLTYFQNEAQLEKSRLLSDRFSAERPKGSFSTLEIQRTEQGDSAMYLCASSFQGPETQYFGPGTRLLVL.

The gene calls are TRBV7-9 and TRBJ1-1; D call uncertain. Trimming took off 3 bases at V and 6 bases at J, with 14 bases between the two ends. Germline V gene data show CDR1 as SEHNR and CDR2 as FQNEAQ (reference sequence). CDR3 length: 14 amino acids. The CDR3 DNA sequence: TGTGCCAGCAGCTTCTGGACTGGTCGATCTGAAGCTTTCTTT. It translates to CASSFWTGRSEAFF.

The V call is TRBV27, the J call TRBJ1-6, with TRBD1 identical over 7 bases. Germline trimming cut 4 bases from V and 3 bases from J; bases unmatched to any gene: 3. The germline gives CDR1 MNHEY, CDR2 SMNVEV (reference sequence). This CDR3 spans 15 amino acids. Here the CDR3 reads CASSSGTDYNSPLHF. In DNA, the CDR3 is TGTGCCAGCAGTTCCGGGACAGACTATAATTCACCCCTCCACTTT.

This chain uses TRBV6-5 with TRBJ2-7; D is perhaps TRBD1 (6 bases). The V end was cut by 8 bases, the J end by 4 bases, with 12 bases between. CDR1 and CDR2 from the germline V gene are MNHEY and SVGAGI. The CDR3 loop spans 12 amino acids. In nucleotides, the CDR3 is TGTGCCAGCGGACAGCAACCGTACGAGCAGTACTTC. This encodes CASGQQPYEQYF.

V usage is TRBV4-2 and J usage is TRBJ2-7, with TRBD1 matching 9 bases. Trimming removed 1 base from V and 2 bases from J; junction bases left unmatched: 3. CDR1 is LGHNA and CDR2 is YNFKEQ in the germline V gene. The CDR3 length is 15 residues. CDR3: CASSQARQGAYEQYF. CDR3 nucleotide sequence: TGTGCCAGCAGCCAAGCCCGACAGGGGGCCTACGAGCAGTACTTC.

The rearrangement uses TRBV3-1 (or the pseudogene TRBV3-2) and TRBJ2-2; 11 nucleotides agree with TRBD2. Germline CDR1 LGHDT, CDR2 YNNKEL (reference sequence). With 10 bases clipped from V and 6 bases from J, the junction kept 7 bases outside the gene matches. The CDR3 totals 14 residues. In DNA form, the CDR3 reads TGTGCCACCTATAGCGGGGGGGCCCCCGGGGAGCTGTTTTTT. Translated: CATYSGGAPGELFF.

The V and J genes are TRBV7-8 and TRBJ1-5, with D tentatively TRBD1 (5 bases). Trimming cost V 5 bases and J 7 bases, with 15 bases left between them. This CDR3 is built from 14 residues. Germline CDR1 reads SGHVS; CDR2 reads FQNEAQ. CDR3 coding DNA: TGTGCCAGCAGCCCCCGTGGGGGTCGACAGCCCCAGCATTTT. Its protein is CASSPRGGRQPQHF.

This chain links TRBV6-5 with TRBJ1-4; 7 positions agree with TRBD1. CDR1 MNHEY and CDR2 SVGAGI come from the germline V gene. The CDR3 consists of 15 residues. The junction had 8 bases not matched to a gene; V was cut back by 4 bases and J by 6 bases. Here the CDR3 reads CASSSFTGVDEKLFF. The CDR3 bases are TGTGCCAGCAGTTCCTTCACAGGGGTCGATGAAAAACTGTTTTTT.

The V and J genes are TRBV3-1 (or the pseudogene TRBV3-2) and TRBJ1-1; possible D gene TRBD1, 6 bases. This CDR3 comprises 11 residues. CDR1 LGHDT and CDR2 YNNKEL come from the germline V gene (reference sequence). Trimming removed 5 bases from V and 11 bases from J, with 12 bases in between. The CDR3 here is CASSGAGDAFF. In DNA, the CDR3 is TGTGCCAGCAGCGGGGCAGGGGACGCTTTCTTT.

DNA of the CDR3: TGTGCCAGCAGTTCATTAAGGGCCGAGCAGTACTTC. Amino acid sequence: CASSSLRAEQYF. The chain employs TRBV28 and TRBJ2-7; D is unresolved. The V end was cut by 4 bases, the J end by 6 bases, with 10 bases between. The CDR3 extends over 12 amino acids. Germline V gives CDR1 MDHEN, CDR2 SYDVKM.

The V call is TRBV3-1 (or the pseudogene TRBV3-2), the J call TRBJ1-2; D uncertain. With 3 bases removed from V and 8 bases from J, the gap between germline ends came to 13 bases. This CDR3 comprises 13 residues. Germline CDR1 and CDR2: LGHDT and YNNKEL (reference sequence). This chain's CDR3 is CASSQAVTEGYTF. DNA for the CDR3: TGTGCCAGCAGCCAGGCCGTAACGGAGGGCTACACCTTC.

The chain employs TRBV7-9 and TRBJ1-2; D is perhaps TRBD1 (5 bases). Trimming took 6 bases from V and 4 from J, leaving 21 bases between them. Germline loops: CDR1 SEHNR, CDR2 FQNEAQ (reference sequence). The CDR3 runs to 16 residues. The CDR3 protein is CASRLGEWVPIYGYTF. The CDR3 DNA reads TGTGCCAGCAGGCTGGGGGAATGGGTCCCCATCTATGGCTACACCTTC.

The rearrangement joins TRBV6-2 or TRBV6-3 to TRBJ2-1; D possibly corresponds to TRBD1 (6 bases). V lost 0 bases and J 9 bases, leaving 6 bases between the germline ends. The CDR3 consists of 12 residues. Germline CDR1 MNHEY, CDR2 SVGEGT. The chain's CDR3 is CASSYSTGEQFF. CDR3 nucleotide sequence: TGTGCCAGCAGTTACTCGACAGGTGAGCAGTTCTTC.

The chain employs TRBV30 and TRBJ1-6; the D gene is possibly TRBD1 (5 bases). Trimming pared 3 bases from V and 6 bases from J, leaving 15 bases between. The germline gives CDR1 GTSNPN, CDR2 SVGIG (reference sequence). The CDR3 consists of 15 residues. Written as DNA, the CDR3 is TGTGCCTGGAGCTTTTCCGGGACTGGTAATTCACCCCTCCACTTT. It specifies CAWSFSGTGNSPLHF.

V and J are TRBV5-1 and TRBJ2-3; 10 bases fit TRBD2. Trimming removed 4 bases from V and 0 bases from J; junction bases left unmatched: 5. This CDR3 is 16 amino acids long. Per germline, CDR1 SGHRS and CDR2 YFSETQ. As DNA, the CDR3 is TGCGCCAGCAGCCGCTCTAGCGGGGGAAGCACAGATACGCAGTATTTT. It is translated as CASSRSSGGSTDTQYF.